Listed here are 17 T cell receptor beta chains from one sample, sequenced in a study of low-dose radiotherapy and immunotherapy resistance in tumors. Sample time point: after trial treatment. As for treatment: LDRT plus nivolumab, ipilimumab, low-dose cyclophosphamide and aspirin (RACIN trial). Primers used for first-strand cDNA, a TRAV- and TRBV-specific set, covered both alpha and beta chains. TCR amplification involved 20 PCR cycles with a constant-region primer and V-primer adapter. TCRdb used MiXCR to reprocess the reads, holding one entry per CDR3 protein. The top ten clones hold less than 1.5% of a sample with around 80,000 distinct CDR3 sequences, 15% to 20% of them seen once. The source was PBMCs, collected after low-dose radiotherapy plus immunotherapy. These receptors were taken from a male donor with prostate cancer.

This clonotype was seen many times. The chain employs TRBV28 and TRBJ2-5; TRBD1 matches 8 bases. Germline values: CDR1 MDHEN, CDR2 SYDVKM. The CDR3 has 14 amino acids. V was clipped by 6 bases and J by 2 bases; unmatched bases: 5. CDR3: CASRTGAGQETQYF. The DNA for the CDR3 is TGTGCCAGCAGGACAGGGGCGGGACAAGAGACCCAGTACTTC.

This clonotype was seen more than once but under ten times. The gene calls are TRBV28 and TRBJ1-1; D possibly corresponds to TRBD1 (6 bases). V was pared by 10 bases and J by 10 bases, with 16 bases between. Germline assignment: CDR1 MDHEN and CDR2 SYDVKM. CDR3 length equals 11 residues. CDR3 in DNA: TGTGCCACGGGGGGGCTGGAGGGAGCTTTCTTT. Its protein is CATGGLEGAFF.

This clonotype was counted ten times or more. The chain joins TRBV28 to TRBJ2-7; D not resolved. This CDR3 region has 13 residues. Trimming cost V 6 bases and J 7 bases, with 16 bases left between them. CDR1 is MDHEN, CDR2 SYDVKM, per germline. The CDR3 nucleotides are TGTGCCAGCAGCCGCAGGTCCTCTTGGGAGCAGTACTTC. Residues: CASSRRSSWEQYF.

This clonotype was recorded many times. V and J are TRBV19 and TRBJ2-3; TRBD1 matches 7 bases. J gave up 7 bases and V 5 bases, and 21 bases lay outside the gene matches. CDR3 length: 18 amino acids. Germline lookup yields CDR1 LNHDA and CDR2 SQIVND (reference sequence). The CDR3 sequence: CASSSASPMTGNGYTQYF. The CDR3 bases are TGTGCCAGTAGTTCCGCCTCCCCCATGACAGGGAACGGATATACGCAGTATTTT. Complete variable domain (other parts from reference TRBV19 and TRBJ2-3): DGGITQSPKYLFRKEGQNVTLSCEQNLNHDAMYWYRQDPGQGLRLIYYSQIVNDFQKGDIAEGYSVSREKKESFPLTVTSAQKNPTAFYLCASSSASPMTGNGYTQYFGPGTRLTVL.

This clonotype came up many times. The chain employs TRBV7-8 and TRBJ2-3; no clear D gene. The CDR3 length is 13 residues. Trimming cost V 5 bases and J 8 bases, with 14 bases left between them. Germline CDR1 and CDR2: SGHVS and FQNEAQ. This chain's CDR3 is CASSGWSDGTQYF. CDR3 sequence (DNA): TGTGCCAGCAGCGGTTGGTCGGACGGTACGCAGTATTTT.

This clonotype was counted ten times or more. The chain combines TRBV28 with TRBJ2-4; D perhaps matches TRBD2 (6 bases). Germline V gene sequence: CDR1 MDHEN, CDR2 SYDVKM. Trimming stripped 4 bases from V and 9 bases from J, with 19 bases between. The CDR3 spans 15 residues. The CDR3 sequence is CASSSIGTRETIQYF. Written as DNA, the CDR3 is TGTGCCAGCAGTTCCATCGGGACTCGGGAGACCATTCAGTACTTC.

This clonotype was observed many times. This chain uses TRBV10-3 with TRBJ1-1, with D perhaps matching TRBD1 (5 bases). CDR3 length: 13 residues. The V end lost 3 bases, the J end lost 1 base, and 6 bases lay between the germline ends. Germline assignment: CDR1 ENHRY and CDR2 SYGVKD. The CDR3 sequence: CAISDGGNTEAFF. CDR3 bases: TGTGCCATCAGTGACGGGGGGAACACTGAAGCTTTCTTT.

The rearrangement joins TRBV19 to TRBJ2-2; D is perhaps TRBD2 (5 bases). Trimming took off 9 bases at V and 1 base at J, with 15 bases between the two ends. Germline CDR1 and CDR2: LNHDA and SQIVND (reference sequence). CDR3 length: 15 amino acids. CDR3 nucleotides: TGTGCCAGCAGTCACCCCGGGAAGAACACCGGGGAGCTGTTTTTT. It translates to CASSHPGKNTGELFF.

The chain carries TRBV28 and TRBJ2-1; 8 nucleotides line up with TRBD1. The V gene end was trimmed by 6 bases and the J gene end by 7 bases; junction bases not matched to a gene: 11. This CDR3 comprises 15 residues. CDR1 and CDR2 from the germline V gene are MDHEN and SYDVKM. The CDR3 is CASRMGQVRGNEQFF. DNA for the CDR3: TGTGCCAGCAGGATGGGACAGGTGCGGGGAAATGAGCAGTTCTTC.

A few counts support this clonotype. V is TRBV5-1 and J is TRBJ1-1, with D unclear. CDR1 SGHRS and CDR2 YFSETQ come from the germline V gene. Trimming took off 4 bases at V and 1 base at J, with 11 bases between the two ends. The length of the CDR3 is 14 residues. The CDR3 nucleotides read TGCGCCAGCAGCCCGAGGACGGGGAACACTGAAGCTTTCTTT. This sequence encodes CASSPRTGNTEAFF.

This rearrangement joins TRBV7-2 to TRBJ1-1, with 7 bases matching TRBD1. Germline loops: CDR1 SGHTA, CDR2 FQGNSA. This CDR3 is 15 amino acids long. V lost 5 bases and J lost 1; bases outside the gene matches: 7. CDR3 coding DNA: TGTGCCAGCAGCCAAACGGGACAGAAGAACACTGAAGCTTTCTTT. This sequence encodes CASSQTGQKNTEAFF.

As regards this clonotype: Germline and junction disagree at one end, which may indicate a read error. The genes are TRBV5-1 and TRBJ2-1, with a weak D call TRBD1 (6 bases). This CDR3 region has 15 residues. Germline CDR1 reads SGHRS; CDR2 reads YFSETQ. For the CDR3, the DNA is TGCGCCAGCACCTCAGGGGACGGGCCCTACGATGAGCAGTTCTTC. Translating it yields CASTSGDGPYDEQFF.

This clonotype was observed a few times. The DNA is left out, because the CDR3 cannot be placed on it with certainty; the CDR3 is given as TCRdb lists it. The chain carries TRBV4-3 and TRBJ2-2; TRBD2, the D gene given by the table, was not confirmed from the DNA. Germline V lookup: CDR1 LGHNA, CDR2 YSLEER. Termini included, the CDR3 measures 19 amino acids. CDR3 sequence reads: CASSQDCGRGQRTPGSCFF.

This clonotype was recorded at least ten times. The rearrangement joins TRBV28 to TRBJ1-1, with TRBD1 matching 10 bases. The CDR3 contains 16 residues. After removal of 6 bases from V and 1 base from J, the junction contained 8 bases not matched to a gene. Germline V gene sequence: CDR1 MDHEN, CDR2 SYDVKM. Here the CDR3 DNA reads TGTGCCAGCAGCTCCACGGGACAGGGGACGAACACTGAAGCTTTCTTT. Residues: CASSSTGQGTNTEAFF.

This clonotype was found many times. This rearrangement joins TRBV7-8 to TRBJ1-4; 7 nucleotides line up with TRBD1. Germline V CDR1 and CDR2: SGHVS, FQNEAQ. The CDR3 has 15 amino acids. V gave up 6 bases and J gave up 0 bases; unmatched junction bases: 4. The CDR3, as DNA: TGTGCCAGCAGGTCAACAGGGGCAACTAATGAAAAACTGTTTTTT. This gives the protein CASRSTGATNEKLFF.

This clonotype was observed many times. The V and J genes are TRBV10-3 and TRBJ2-3; 10 nucleotides align to TRBD2. J lost 5 bases, V lost 5 bases, and 7 bases had no gene match. The CDR3 is 15 residues long. CDR1 is ENHRY and CDR2 is SYGVKD in the germline V gene. CDR3 amino acids: CAISRPSGSRDTQYF. The CDR3 coding sequence is TGTGCCATCAGTCGTCCTAGCGGGAGTAGAGATACGCAGTATTTT.

The sample holds many counts of this clonotype. At one of its ends the junction is not consistent with the germline gene, which may arise from a read error. The CDR3 here is CASSIAGGREQFF. CDR3 in DNA: TGTGCCAGCAGCATAGCGGGAGGTAGAGAGCAGTTCTTC. The chain links TRBV7-8 to TRBJ2-1, with TRBD2 matching over 10 bases. This CDR3 spans 13 amino acids. CDR1 and CDR2 (germline): SGHVS, FQNEAQ.